The present T cell receptor (beta chain) was sequenced within a study of shared clonotypes between healthy human individuals. A remark on this clone: The sample holds other DNA sequences that translate to the same CDR3.

Assay used: immunoSEQ multiplex PCR; TCRdb lists only in-frame clones, some missing. Of around 1.1 million clones listed, approximately 80% were seen once; the top ten hold around 0.61%. Germline V gene sequence: CDR1 SGHRS, CDR2 YFSETQ. The CDR3 is 14 residues long. V trimming: 4 bases; J trimming: 1 base; junction bases outside the gene matches: 4. The source is a man younger than 35 in good health. Some clones in this sample may be carry-over from other donors' samples. The source material was memory CD4+ T cells from PBMCs. As to subset: CD45RA-negative fraction. The rearrangement joins TRBV5-1 to TRBJ2-5; the match to TRBD1 covers 7 bases. For the CDR3, the DNA is TGCGCCAGCAGCCCGGGGACAGCCCAAGAGACCCAGTACTTC. Translated: CASSPGTAQETQYF.